This entry lists 5 T cell receptor beta chains sequenced from one sample in a study of PD-1 blockade in classical Hodgkin lymphoma. Clones were read by immunoSEQ multiplex PCR, and TCRdb kept only the in-frame ones, dropping some. The repertoire holds tens of thousands of clones, with 85% to 90% as singletons. Every one of the patients relapsed after autologous stem cell transplantation (brentuximab vedotin exposure was variable). Specimen: peripheral blood mononuclear cells (PBMCs), collected at baseline. The origin of the receptors is a human donor with classical Hodgkin lymphoma.

The chain combines TRBV4-1 with TRBJ2-7, with a tentative D call TRBD2 (5 bases). This CDR3 has 16 residues. The V end was cut by 1 base, the J end by 6 bases, with 19 bases between. CDR1 is MGHRA, CDR2 YSYEKL, per germline. The CDR3 sequence: CASSQAITVGAGEQYF. The DNA for the CDR3 is TGCGCCAGCAGCCAAGCAATTACAGTAGGTGCGGGCGAGCAGTACTTC.

This sequence joins TRBV11-2 and TRBJ1-6, with D maybe TRBD1 (5 bases). CDR1 and CDR2 from the germline V gene are SGHAT and FQNNGV. Trimming took 6 bases from V and 3 from J, leaving 12 bases between them. The CDR3 consists of 15 residues. The CDR3 protein is CASSSDRFYNSPLHF. The CDR3 nucleotides are TGTGCCAGCAGTTCCGACAGATTCTATAATTCACCCCTCCACTTT.

The CDR3 DNA follows: TGCGCCAGCAGCCAAGTTTCCGGGTCTCACCCAACTATTGGCTACACCTTC. It is translated as CASSQVSGSHPTIGYTF. The chain uses TRBV4-1 and TRBJ1-2; no clear D. V dropped 1 base and J dropped 7 bases, with 22 bases sitting between them. The CDR3 length is 17 residues. Germline V gene sequence: CDR1 MGHRA, CDR2 YSYEKL.

The chain couples TRBV2 to TRBJ2-1, with D perhaps matching TRBD1 (6 bases). This CDR3 is built from 15 residues. Germline loops: CDR1 SNHLY, CDR2 FYNNEI. V was shortened by 1 base and J by 2 bases, with 9 bases between the two germline ends. The CDR3 here is CASSEGQGTYNEQFF. The CDR3 region has the DNA TGTGCCAGCAGTGAAGGCCAGGGGACCTACAATGAGCAGTTCTTC. Complete variable domain (other parts from reference TRBV2 and TRBJ2-1): EPEVTQTPSHQVTQMGQEVILRCVPISNHLYFYWYRQILGQKVEFLVSFYNNEISEKSEIFDDQFSVERPDGSNFTLKIRSTKLEDSAMYFCASSEGQGTYNEQFFGPGTRLTVL.

The chain joins TRBV27 to TRBJ1-2; D is possibly TRBD1 (5 bases). There are 13 residues in the CDR3. CDR1 and CDR2 (germline): MNHEY, SMNVEV (reference sequence). Trimming took off 3 bases at V and 2 bases at J, with 7 bases between the two ends. The CDR3 is CASSFSGNYGYTF. The CDR3 nucleotides are TGTGCCAGCAGTTTTTCAGGGAACTATGGCTACACCTTC.